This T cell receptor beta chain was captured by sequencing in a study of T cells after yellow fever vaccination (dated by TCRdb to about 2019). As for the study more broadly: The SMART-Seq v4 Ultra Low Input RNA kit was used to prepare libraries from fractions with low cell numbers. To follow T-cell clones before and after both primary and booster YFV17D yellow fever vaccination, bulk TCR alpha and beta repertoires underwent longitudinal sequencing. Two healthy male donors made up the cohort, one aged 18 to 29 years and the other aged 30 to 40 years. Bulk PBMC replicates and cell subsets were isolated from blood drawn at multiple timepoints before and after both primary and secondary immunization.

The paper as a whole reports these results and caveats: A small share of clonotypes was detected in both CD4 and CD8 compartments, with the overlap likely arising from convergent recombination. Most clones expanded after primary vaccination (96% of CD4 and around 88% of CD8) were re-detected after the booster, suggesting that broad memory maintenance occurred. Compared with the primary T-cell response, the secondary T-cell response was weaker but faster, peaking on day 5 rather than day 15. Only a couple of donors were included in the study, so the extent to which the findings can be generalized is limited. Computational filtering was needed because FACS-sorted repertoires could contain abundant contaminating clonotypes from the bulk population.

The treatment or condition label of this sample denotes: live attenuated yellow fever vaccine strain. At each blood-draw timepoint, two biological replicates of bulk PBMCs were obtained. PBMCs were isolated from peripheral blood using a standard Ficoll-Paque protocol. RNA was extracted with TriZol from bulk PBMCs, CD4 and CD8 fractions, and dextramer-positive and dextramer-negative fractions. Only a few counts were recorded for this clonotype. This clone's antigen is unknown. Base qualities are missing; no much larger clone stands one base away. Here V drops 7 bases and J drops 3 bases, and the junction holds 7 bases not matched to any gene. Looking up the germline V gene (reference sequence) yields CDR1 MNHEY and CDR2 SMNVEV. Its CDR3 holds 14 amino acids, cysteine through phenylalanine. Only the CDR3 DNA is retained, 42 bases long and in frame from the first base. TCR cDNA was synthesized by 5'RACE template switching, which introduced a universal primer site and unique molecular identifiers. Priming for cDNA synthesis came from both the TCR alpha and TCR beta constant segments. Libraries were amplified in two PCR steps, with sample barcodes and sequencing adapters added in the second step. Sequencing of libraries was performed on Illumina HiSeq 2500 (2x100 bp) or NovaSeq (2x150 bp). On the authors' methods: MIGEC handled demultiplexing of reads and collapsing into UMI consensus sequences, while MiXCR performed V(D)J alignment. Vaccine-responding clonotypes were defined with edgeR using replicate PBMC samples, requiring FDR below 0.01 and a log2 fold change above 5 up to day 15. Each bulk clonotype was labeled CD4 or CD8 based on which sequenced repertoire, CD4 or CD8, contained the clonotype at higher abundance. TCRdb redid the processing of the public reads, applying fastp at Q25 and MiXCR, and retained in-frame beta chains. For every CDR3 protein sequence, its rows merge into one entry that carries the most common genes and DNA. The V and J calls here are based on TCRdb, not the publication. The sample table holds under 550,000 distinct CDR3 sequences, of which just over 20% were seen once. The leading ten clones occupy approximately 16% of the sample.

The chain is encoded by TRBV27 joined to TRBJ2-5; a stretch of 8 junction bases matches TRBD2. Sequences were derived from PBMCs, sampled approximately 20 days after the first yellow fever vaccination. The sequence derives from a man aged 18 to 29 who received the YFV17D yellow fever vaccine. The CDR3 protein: CASKKGLEEETQYF. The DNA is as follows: TGTGCCAGCAAAAAGGGACTAGAGGAAGAGACCCAGTACTTC.